The 30 T cell receptor beta chains reported below all come from one sample, sequenced in a study of response to subunit inactivated influenza vaccine. One entry per CDR3 protein results from TCRdb running MiXCR on the RT-PCR reads. The sample lists fewer than 350,000 distinct CDR3 sequences, around a fifth occurring once. This sample comprised PBMCs from blood, obtained roughly 20 months after vaccination. All receptors come from a man between 50 and 75 years old who received an inactivated influenza vaccine.

The J gene is TRBJ2-1, the V gene TRBV12-3 or TRBV12-4; TRBD2 matches at 7 bases. The V and J ends lost 4 bases and 7 bases, in that order; junction bases with no gene match: 7. The CDR3 is made up of 14 amino acids. CDR3 sequence reads: CASSWAGVDNEQFF. CDR3 DNA: TGTGCCAGCAGTTGGGCGGGAGTTGATAATGAGCAGTTCTTC.

The rearrangement links TRBV7-2 to TRBJ2-7; TRBD1 matches 8 bases. Trimming cost V 5 bases and J 1 base; bases outside gene matches: 7. This CDR3 comprises 15 residues. Per the germline V gene, CDR1 is SGHTA and CDR2 is FQGNSA. CDR3 sequence: CASSEGTGKSYEQYF. The CDR3 coding sequence is TGTGCCAGCAGCGAAGGGACAGGCAAATCCTACGAGCAGTACTTC.

The chain recombines TRBV6-2 or TRBV6-3 with TRBJ2-1, with 10 bases identical to TRBD2. The CDR3 has 14 amino acids. Germline V lookup: CDR1 MNHEY, CDR2 SVGEGT. After removal of 6 bases from V and 3 bases from J, the junction contained 2 bases not matched to a gene. The CDR3 here is CASRIAGGYNEQFF. The CDR3 bases are TGTGCCAGCAGGATAGCGGGGGGCTACAATGAGCAGTTCTTC.

The chain combines TRBV14 with TRBJ2-7; 8 bases are shared with TRBD2. The CDR3 has 15 residues. V lost 1 base and J lost 2; bases outside the gene matches: 4. Germline lookup yields CDR1 SGHDN and CDR2 FVKESK. This CDR3 is CASSQGSGLAYEQYF. Written as DNA, the CDR3 is TGTGCCAGCAGCCAAGGGTCGGGACTAGCCTACGAGCAGTACTTC.

This clonotype occurred a few times. V is TRBV10-3 and J is TRBJ2-3; 9 nucleotides agree with TRBD2. This CDR3 comprises 18 residues. Germline V gene data show CDR1 as ENHRY and CDR2 as SYGVKD. The V segment lost 4 bases and the J segment 0 bases; nucleotides outside the gene matches: 11. For the CDR3, the DNA is TGTGCCATCAGTGCCTGGTTTAGCGGGGGACCTAGCACAGATACGCAGTATTTT. Residues: CAISAWFSGGPSTDTQYF.

This clonotype was picked up a small number of times. V usage is TRBV18 and J usage is TRBJ1-3; D perhaps matches TRBD1 (5 bases). The CDR3 covers 14 residues. CDR1 and CDR2 from the germline V gene are KGHSH and LQKENI. Trimming took off 2 bases at V and 4 bases at J, with 9 bases between the two ends. The CDR3 coding sequence is TGTGCCAGCTCACCAGGTCCAGGGGGAAACACCATATATTTT. Residues: CASSPGPGGNTIYF.

The rearrangement uses TRBV29-1 and TRBJ1-1, with 7 bases matching TRBD1. Losses at the gene ends were 7 bases for V and 5 bases for J; bases not matched to a gene: 7. CDR3 size: 12 residues. Per the germline V gene, CDR1 is SQVTM and CDR2 is ANQGSEA. The CDR3 DNA reads as TGCAGCGCTGGGCAGGGGGGGACTGAAGCTTTCTTT. Amino acids: CSAGQGGTEAFF.

The table lists this clonotype with many counts. This chain links TRBV7-2 with TRBJ1-5, with D tentatively TRBD1 (5 bases). Germline V CDR1 and CDR2: SGHTA, FQGNSA. The CDR3 length is 15 residues. The V end lost 4 bases, the J end lost 2 bases, and 12 bases lay between the germline ends. The CDR3 DNA is TGTGCCAGCAGCTCGGACATAGGGCGCAATCAGCCCCAGCATTTT. Protein: CASSSDIGRNQPQHF.

This chain joins TRBV5-4 and TRBJ1-6; D is unresolved. V shed 0 bases and J shed 6 bases, with 7 bases lying between them. CDR1 is SGHNT, CDR2 YYREEE, per germline (reference sequence). The length of the CDR3 is 14 residues. The CDR3 loop is CASSLESLNSPLHF. DNA of the CDR3: TGTGCCAGCAGCTTGGAAAGCCTTAATTCACCCCTCCACTTT.

The genes are TRBV6-1 and TRBJ1-2; D perhaps matches TRBD1 (5 bases). Deletions cut 7 bases from V and 3 bases from J, with 12 bases between. The germline CDR1 and CDR2 sequences are MNHNS and SASEGT. This CDR3 comprises 13 residues. CDR3 bases: TGTGCCAGCACCCGACAGCCTTACTATGGCTACACCTTC. This translates into CASTRQPYYGYTF.

The V gene is TRBV20-1, the J gene TRBJ1-4; no reliable D call. The CDR3 extends over 12 amino acids. V was trimmed by 5 bases and J by 2 bases, leaving 6 bases between them. Germline CDR1 reads DFQATT; CDR2 reads SNEGSKA (reference sequence). The DNA for the CDR3 is TGCAGTGCTGGCAATACTAATGAAAAACTGTTTTTT. It yields the protein CSAGNTNEKLFF.

The chain recombines TRBV10-3 with TRBJ2-1, with no clear D. CDR3 length: 14 residues. CDR1 ENHRY and CDR2 SYGVKD come from the germline V gene. V gave up 4 bases and J gave up 0 bases, with 7 bases separating them. The CDR3 loop reads CAISGTHSYNEQFF. DNA of the CDR3: TGTGCCATCAGTGGGACCCACTCCTACAATGAGCAGTTCTTC.

This clonotype has a count of ten or more. The rearrangement uses TRBV7-9 and TRBJ2-1, with a possible D match to TRBD2 (7 bases). The CDR3 contains 16 residues. The ends were cut back, 0 bases at V and 4 bases at J, with 13 bases in the middle. CDR1 is SEHNR and CDR2 is FQNEAQ in the germline V gene (reference sequence). DNA of the CDR3: TGTGCCAGCAGCTTAGCGCTCGGGGGGCCTTACAATGAGCAGTTCTTC. It encodes CASSLALGGPYNEQFF. The variable domain in full, completed from reference TRBV7-9 and TRBJ2-1, reads DTGVSQNPRHKITKRGQNVTFRCDPISEHNRLYWYRQTLGQGPEFLTYFQNEAQLEKSRLLSDRFSAERPKGSFSTLEIQRTEQGDSAMYLCASSLALGGPYNEQFFGPGTRLTVL.

V usage is TRBV10-3 and J usage is TRBJ2-1; TRBD2 is a possible D gene (6 bases). V shed 11 bases and J shed 3 bases, with 14 bases lying between them. The CDR3 consists of 13 residues. Germline V CDR1 and CDR2: ENHRY, SYGVKD. Here the CDR3 reads CALSSGSYNEQFF. The CDR3 region has the DNA TGTGCCCTCTCTTCCGGGAGCTACAATGAGCAGTTCTTC.

V gene TRBV2 combines with J gene TRBJ1-1; tentative D call: TRBD1 (6 bases). CDR1 is SNHLY, CDR2 FYNNEI, per germline. The V gene lost 8 bases and the J gene lost 8 bases, with 9 bases spanning the gap. CDR3 length: 10 amino acids. CDR3 sequence: CASAGTEAFF. The CDR3 nucleotides read TGTGCCAGCGCCGGGACAGAAGCTTTCTTT.

At least ten counts were recorded for this clonotype. CDR3 in DNA: TGTGCCATCAGGAGGGAGAACTATGGCTACACCTTC. This gives the protein CAIRRENYGYTF. The V and J genes are TRBV10-3 and TRBJ1-2; D unclear. Germline V CDR1 and CDR2: ENHRY, SYGVKD. The CDR3 is 12 residues long. Trimming removed 6 bases from V and 2 bases from J, with 7 bases in between.

This clonotype was observed a handful of times. The gene calls are TRBV7-9 and TRBJ2-5; D not resolved. The V end was cut by 1 base, the J end by 6 bases, with 12 bases between. The length of the CDR3 is 14 residues. Germline CDR1 and CDR2: SEHNR and FQNEAQ (reference sequence). Here the CDR3 DNA reads TGTGCCAGCAGCTTAGGTGAAGGGCTAAAGACCCAGTACTTC. It yields the protein CASSLGEGLKTQYF.

This clonotype has just a few counts. The gene calls are TRBV6-5 and TRBJ1-1, with 9 bases fitting TRBD1. CDR3 length: 17 amino acids. Germline V gives CDR1 MNHEY, CDR2 SVGAGI. The J segment lost 1 base and the V segment lost 4 bases, leaving 10 bases of the junction unmatched. This chain's CDR3 is CASSSGTGSNANTEAFF. In nucleotides, the CDR3 is TGTGCCAGCAGTTCCGGGACAGGGAGCAATGCGAACACTGAAGCTTTCTTT.

This clonotype has more than one count but fewer than ten. The V call is TRBV19, the J call TRBJ2-2; 9 nucleotides align to TRBD2. The CDR3 has 17 residues. V shed 1 base, J shed 0 bases, and the junction held 3 bases outside the gene matches. The germline V gene encodes CDR1 LNHDA and CDR2 SQIVND (reference sequence). This CDR3 reads CASSIGAGGANTGELFF. CDR3 sequence (DNA): TGTGCCAGTAGTATAGGAGCGGGAGGTGCGAACACCGGGGAGCTGTTTTTT.

This clonotype was counted a few times. The V call is TRBV5-1, the J call TRBJ1-1; tentative D call: TRBD1 (5 bases). The CDR3 length is 13 residues. CDR1 and CDR2 (germline): SGHRS, YFSETQ. Between the trimmed V and J ends, which lost 2 bases and 8 bases, there was a span of 13 bases. The CDR3 reads CASSLLDGGEAFF. The CDR3 DNA follows: TGCGCCAGCAGCTTACTGGATGGGGGAGAAGCTTTCTTT.

The V gene is TRBV6-5, the J gene TRBJ2-3; D possibly uses TRBD1 or TRBD2 (6 bases each). V dropped 0 bases and J dropped 6 bases, with 16 bases sitting between them. This CDR3 spans 16 amino acids. Germline CDR1 is MNHEY and CDR2 is SVGAGI. The CDR3 region has the DNA TGTGCCAGCAGTTACTCGATACCGGGGGCGGCGGATACGCAGTATTTT. This gives the protein CASSYSIPGAADTQYF.

A few counts support this clonotype. The chain has TRBV7-6 and TRBJ1-1, with a weak D call TRBD1 (5 bases). V was clipped by 5 bases and J by 4 bases, with 14 bases between them. The germline V gene has CDR1 SGHVS and CDR2 FNYEAQ. This CDR3 is 14 amino acids long. This chain's CDR3 is CASSPRASGTEAFF. As DNA, the CDR3 is TGTGCCAGCAGCCCCAGGGCCTCGGGCACTGAAGCTTTCTTT.

This clonotype has ten or more counts. The rearrangement joins TRBV13 to TRBJ1-3; maybe TRBD1 (5 bases). The CDR3 covers 15 residues. Germline loops: CDR1 PRHDT, CDR2 FYEKMQ (reference sequence). Between the trimmed V and J ends, which lost 8 bases and 5 bases, there was a span of 19 bases. The CDR3 sequence is CASSGGAGGRNTIYF. Here the CDR3 DNA reads TGTGCCAGCTCTGGAGGGGCAGGAGGGAGAAACACCATATATTTT.

The chain uses TRBV18 and TRBJ1-4; D is unresolved. Trimming left V 2 bases short and J 8 bases short, with 15 bases between. The CDR3 has 15 residues. From germline, CDR1 is KGHSH and CDR2 LQKENI. The CDR3 DNA is TGTGCCAGCTCACCAATCGGGATAGGTCGGGAAAAACTGTTTTTT. Protein sequence: CASSPIGIGREKLFF.

This clonotype was seen a few times. The genes are TRBV5-1 and TRBJ2-3; the D gene is possibly TRBD1 (5 bases). Looked up from germline, CDR1 is SGHRS and CDR2 is YFSETQ. V was shortened by 4 bases and J by 2 bases, with 20 bases between the two germline ends. The CDR3 runs 17 residues. The CDR3 DNA follows: TGCGCCAGCAGCCCAAGTGACTGGGGCGCTCTCACAGATACGCAGTATTTT. Encoded protein: CASSPSDWGALTDTQYF. The full variable domain, with the rest looked up from reference TRBV5-1 and TRBJ2-3, is KAGVTQTPRYLIKTRGQQVTLSCSPISGHRSVSWYQQTPGQGLQFLFEYFSETQRNKGNFPGRFSGRQFSNSRSEMNVSTLELGDSALYLCASSPSDWGALTDTQYFGPGTRLTVL.

The chain links TRBV6-1 to TRBJ1-5; 7 bases match TRBD1. The CDR3 sequence is 13 residues long. Trimming took 5 bases from V and 7 from J; bases not matched to a gene: 5. The germline CDR1 and CDR2 sequences are MNHNS and SASEGT. The CDR3 sequence: CASSMTGRQPQHF. In DNA, the CDR3 is TGTGCCAGCAGTATGACAGGGCGACAGCCCCAGCATTTT.

V and J are TRBV5-1 and TRBJ1-2; 8 bases are a match to TRBD1. Germline loops: CDR1 SGHRS, CDR2 YFSETQ. The CDR3 extends over 14 amino acids. Trimming took 5 bases from V and 6 from J; bases not matched to a gene: 9. The CDR3: CASSGTGKIDGYTF. The CDR3 region has the DNA TGCGCCAGCAGTGGGACAGGAAAAATCGATGGCTACACCTTC.

This clonotype came up a few times. The chain uses TRBV5-6 and TRBJ1-6; TRBD1 matches 9 bases. CDR1 and CDR2 from the germline V gene are SGHDT and YYEEEE. The CDR3 is made up of 17 amino acids. J lost 4 bases, V lost 2 bases, and 7 bases had no gene match. CDR3 in amino acids: CASSLGQGPKYNSPLHF. Here the CDR3 DNA reads TGTGCCAGCAGCTTAGGACAGGGGCCTAAATATAATTCACCCCTCCACTTT.

There are many counts of this clonotype. The chain joins TRBV4-2 to TRBJ1-2, with 8 bases fitting TRBD1. The junction had 9 bases not matched to a gene; V was cut back by 5 bases and J by 4 bases. CDR1 and CDR2 (germline): LGHNA, YNFKEQ. The CDR3 runs to 15 residues. The CDR3 region is CASSSYGQGAYGYTF. As DNA, the CDR3 is TGTGCCAGCAGCTCATACGGGCAGGGGGCCTATGGCTACACCTTC.

This clonotype was observed a few times. The V and J genes are TRBV7-9 and TRBJ2-5; no firm D call. The CDR3 loop spans 13 amino acids. The ends were cut back, 1 base at V and 4 bases at J, with 7 bases in the middle. Germline V gene sequence: CDR1 SEHNR, CDR2 FQNEAQ (reference sequence). CDR3 residues: CASSLDLGETQYF. CDR3 DNA: TGTGCCAGCAGCTTAGATCTGGGAGAGACCCAGTACTTC. Full variable domain (rest looked up from reference TRBV7-9 and TRBJ2-5): DTGVSQNPRHKITKRGQNVTFRCDPISEHNRLYWYRQTLGQGPEFLTYFQNEAQLEKSRLLSDRFSAERPKGSFSTLEIQRTEQGDSAMYLCASSLDLGETQYFGPGTRLLVL.